The rows below give T cell receptor beta chains drawn from one sample of a study of OX40 agonist ivuxolimab in advanced cancers. Generated by immunoSEQ multiplex PCR, the TCRdb table keeps only in-frame clones and is missing some. The table has tens of thousands of clones, 80% to 90% seen once. The sample was CD4+ or CD8+ T cells sorted from blood, taken in a trial of the OX40 agonist ivuxolimab. The source is an adult with an advanced solid tumor such as melanoma, head and neck, liver or kidney cancer. Both conserved end residues are part of each CDR3. A D gene is named only where the DNA matches it firmly. Only some rows state a clone size, as once, few, many or a class for expanded clones.

cdr3_length | clone_size | j_call | v_call | d_call | cdr3_aa | cdr3_nt
15 | - | TRBJ1-1 | TRBV5-1 | TRBD1 | CASRRSTGANTEAFF | TGCGCCAGCAGACGATCGACAGGGGCTAACACTGAAGCTTTCTTT
11 | - | TRBJ2-1 | TRBV5-1 | - | CASSFSYEQFF | TGCGCCAGCAGCTTTTCATATGAGCAGTTCTTC
15 | - | TRBJ1-2 | TRBV7-2 | - | CASSSGVAGHYGYTF | TGTGCCAGCAGCTCCGGGGTGGCCGGCCACTATGGCTACACCTTC
15 | - | TRBJ2-3 | TRBV15 | - | CATSRGVGRLDTQYF | TGTGCCACCAGCAGAGGAGTGGGCAGGCTAGACACGCAGTATTTT
12 | - | TRBJ1-5 | TRBV28 | - | CASSGPNQPQHF | TGTGCCAGCAGTGGGCCCAATCAGCCCCAGCATTTT
13 | - | TRBJ2-7 | TRBV12-5 | - | CASGLASSYEQYF | TGTGCTAGTGGTCTTGCCAGTTCCTACGAGCAGTACTTC
15 | - | TRBJ1-2 | TRBV29-1 | - | CSVNNRDTPNYGYTF | TGCAGCGTTAATAACCGGGACACCCCTAACTATGGCTACACCTTC
17 | few | TRBJ1-4 | TRBV4-3 | - | CASSQELSRWGGEKLFF | TGCGCCAGCAGCCAAGAACTTTCGCGATGGGGAGGCGAAAAACTGTTTTTT
15 | - | TRBJ1-4 | TRBV5-3 | TRBD1 | CARRPGGRTNEKLFF | TGTGCCAGAAGACCAGGGGGAAGAACTAATGAAAAACTGTTTTTT
18 | - | TRBJ1-6 | TRBV14 | - | CASSQDGAWQGLDSPLHF | TGTGCCAGCAGCCAAGATGGAGCGTGGCAGGGGCTTGATTCACCCCTCCACTTT
13 | - | TRBJ1-4 | TRBV19 | - | CASSIYTNEKLFF | TGTGCCAGTAGTATATATACTAATGAAAAACTGTTTTTT
14 | - | TRBJ2-7 | TRBV6-5 | - | CASSYSYGDYEQYF | TGTGCCAGCAGTTACTCGTACGGAGACTACGAGCAGTACTTC
15 | - | TRBJ2-1 | TRBV5-4 | TRBD1 | CASSKGQGSYDEQFF | TGTGCCAGCAGCAAAGGACAGGGCTCTTATGATGAGCAGTTCTTC
14 | - | TRBJ2-2 | TRBV4-3 | - | CASSQDGDTGELFF | TGCGCCAGCAGCCAGGACGGTGACACCGGGGAGCTGTTTTTT
17 | - | TRBJ2-7 | TRBV7-2 | TRBD1 | CASSLDNLRQGNYEQYF | TGTGCCAGCAGCTTAGATAATTTGAGACAGGGAAACTACGAGCAGTACTTC
13 | - | TRBJ1-6 | TRBV5-6 | - | CASSRDTNSPLHF | TGTGCCAGCAGCCGGGACACCAATTCACCCCTCCACTTT
12 | - | TRBJ2-1 | TRBV6-5 | - | CASSYEGLGQFF | TGTGCCAGCAGTTACGAGGGACTGGGCCAGTTCTTC
17 | - | TRBJ2-5 | TRBV2 | TRBD2 | CASSPTTTSGGAGTQYF | TGTGCCAGCAGCCCAACAACGACTAGCGGGGGGGCGGGGACCCAGTACTTC
14 | - | TRBJ2-7 | TRBV6-6 | - | CASSSLGPAYEQYF | TGTGCCAGCAGCTCCCTTGGGCCAGCCTACGAGCAGTACTTC
12 | - | TRBJ1-5 | TRBV12-5 | - | CASAFSNQPQHF | TGTGCTAGTGCCTTCTCGAATCAGCCCCAGCATTTT
14 | - | TRBJ1-2 | TRBV5-1 | - | CASSTRTGNYGYTF | TGCGCCAGCAGCACCCGGACGGGGAACTATGGCTACACCTTC
15 | - | TRBJ1-5 | TRBV4-2 | - | CASSLGGRGDQPQHF | TGTGCCAGCAGCCTAGGAGGTAGGGGGGATCAGCCCCAGCATTTT
13 | - | TRBJ1-3 | TRBV29-1 | - | CSVGPGGGNTIYF | TGCAGCGTTGGGCCGGGGGGCGGAAACACCATATATTTT
14 | - | TRBJ1-2 | TRBV4-3 | - | CASSQVNRVYGYTF | TGCGCCAGCAGCCAAGTTAACAGGGTCTATGGCTACACCTTC